This TCR beta chain was captured by sequencing in a study of cytomegalovirus exposure and HLA in healthy donors (dated by TCRdb to the late 2010s). About the study as a whole: According to a later analysis, the 120 or so validation repertoires were produced on the same platform as the 700 or so repertoires of the first cohort. The aim of the study was to test whether cataloging public T cell receptors could identify signatures of past pathogen exposure. Along with the approximately 650-subject first cohort, a separate validation cohort of some 130 different subjects was used. To predict cytomegalovirus infection status, the study combined high-throughput TCR immunosequencing, statistical association of individual TCRs with disease status, and machine learning. Overall study outcomes, separate from this receptor: A few of the identified cytomegalovirus-associated TCR beta chains were confirmed in vitro to be specific for cytomegalovirus antigens. A later analysis found that TCRs clustered in the first cohort also tended to co-occur in the roughly 110 validation repertoires, with 90% to 95% of cluster scores above 0. The authors suggested that the approach could potentially be extended to other disease states and immunological phenotypes. A later analysis lacked HLA typing for the validation cohort, so it scored co-occurrence in that cohort across all 120 or so repertoires. In the study, 150 to 200 TCR beta chains were listed as associated with cytomegalovirus. Across donors, most TCR sequences were observed very rarely, whereas some public TCRs were present in many individuals. The classifier was reported to diagnose cytomegalovirus status with high specificity and sensitivity in both the original cohort and the validation cohort.

CDR3 length: 14 amino acids, cysteine to phenylalanine. Only the CDR3 part of the read is kept: 42 bases, read in frame from the first base. CDR1 and CDR2 are read off the germline V gene as SGHRS and YFSETQ. V drops 0 bases and J drops 6 bases, leaving 12 bases in between. The library was prepared using the immunoSEQ multiplex PCR assay. The published analysis was carried out like this. A statistical classification framework was built to diagnose cytomegalovirus status from the catalog of TCR beta chain sequences. The immuneACCESS repertoire file appears here via TCRdb, limited to in-frame rearrangements. These files lack a portion of the clones; in checked studies, under half of the deficit traces to unresolved V genes, and the cause of the others is not known. V and J calls and clone size are those listed in that table; D and trimming were worked out from the DNA. The sample table holds about 220,000 clones, of which 85% to 90% were seen once. 2% to 3% of the sample is in the top ten clones.

A word on this clone: The antigen it recognizes is unknown. No qualities accompany the bases; no much larger clone lies one base away.

The donors belonged to the validation cohort of about 130 subjects, which was separate from the approximately 700-subject first cohort. Sequences were obtained from PBMCs. Here the chain combines TRBV5-1 and TRBJ1-2; 5 matching bases give a weak D call of TRBD1. The TCR sequence derives from a man in his late teens or twenties in good health and CMV-seronegative. The CDR3 region: CASSLASGVDGYTF. The DNA reads as follows: TGCGCCAGCAGCTTGGCATCGGGGGTCGATGGCTACACCTTC.